This TCR beta chain came from a study of cytomegalovirus exposure and HLA in healthy donors. Primers: 60 Vbeta forward and 13 Jbeta reverse. Produced via immunoSEQ multiplex PCR; TCRdb's table is partial and in-frame only. The sample shows about 100,000 clones, around 70% of them seen only once. General study points: A later analysis linked a missense DCLRE1C variant to TCR beta V- and J-gene trimming. TRBV6-2, TRBV6-3 and some other V segments were unresolvable in 87-base-pair reads. As was reported, the HLA-A and HLA-B alleles of most subjects were accurately predicted from TCR beta sequences. In a later analysis, parvovirus B19, influenza, CMV and Epstein-Barr virus appeared linked to several top co-occurrence clusters.

Points on this clone: Its antigen remains unknown.

Per the germline V gene, CDR1 is SNHLY and CDR2 is FYNNEI. J lost 2 bases, V lost 2 bases, and 4 bases had no gene match. The CDR3 has 15 residues. The chain recombines TRBV2 with TRBJ2-5; 8 bases map to TRBD2. The specimen sequenced was PBMCs. The clonotype was recovered from a man in his forties or fifties in good health and CMV-seropositive. The DNA of the CDR3 is TGTGCCAGCAGTGAAAGACTAGCGTATCAAGAGACCCAGTACTTC. Translating gives CASSERLAYQETQYF.